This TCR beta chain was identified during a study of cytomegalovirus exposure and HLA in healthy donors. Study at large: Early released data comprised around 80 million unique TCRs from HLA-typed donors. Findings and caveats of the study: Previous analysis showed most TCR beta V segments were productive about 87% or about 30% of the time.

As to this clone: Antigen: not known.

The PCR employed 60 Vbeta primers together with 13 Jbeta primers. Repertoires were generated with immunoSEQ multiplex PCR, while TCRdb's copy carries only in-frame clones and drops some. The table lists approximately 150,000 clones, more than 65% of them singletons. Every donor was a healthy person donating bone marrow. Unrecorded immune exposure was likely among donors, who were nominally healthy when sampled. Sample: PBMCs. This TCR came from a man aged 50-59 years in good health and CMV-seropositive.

This CDR3 reads CASSLGRQQGGYTF. DNA of the CDR3: TGTGCCAGCAGCTTAGGGAGGCAGCAAGGTGGCTACACCTTC. This chain links TRBV7-9 with TRBJ1-2; D gene unclear. CDR3 length equals 14 residues. The germline V gene has CDR1 SEHNR and CDR2 FQNEAQ (reference sequence). The V and J ends lost 1 base and 7 bases respectively, with 13 bases between them.